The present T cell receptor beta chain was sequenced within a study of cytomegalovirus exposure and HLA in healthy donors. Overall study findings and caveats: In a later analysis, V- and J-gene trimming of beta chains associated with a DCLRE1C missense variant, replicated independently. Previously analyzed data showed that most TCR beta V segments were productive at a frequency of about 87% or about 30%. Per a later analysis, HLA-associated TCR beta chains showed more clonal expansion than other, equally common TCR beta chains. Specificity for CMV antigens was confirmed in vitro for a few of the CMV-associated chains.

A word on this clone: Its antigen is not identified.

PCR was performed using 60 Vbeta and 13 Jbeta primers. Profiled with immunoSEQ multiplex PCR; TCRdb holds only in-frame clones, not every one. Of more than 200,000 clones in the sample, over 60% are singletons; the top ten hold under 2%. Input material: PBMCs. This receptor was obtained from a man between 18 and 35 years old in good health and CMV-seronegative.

In DNA form, the CDR3 reads TGTGCCAGCAGTTCGGACTGGAGCAATCAGCCCCAGCATTTT. It is translated as CASSSDWSNQPQHF. The chain links TRBV27 to TRBJ1-5; D gene uncertain. Germline CDR1 MNHEY, CDR2 SMNVEV (reference sequence). V gave up 4 bases and J gave up 1 base, with 8 bases separating them. The CDR3 has 14 residues.